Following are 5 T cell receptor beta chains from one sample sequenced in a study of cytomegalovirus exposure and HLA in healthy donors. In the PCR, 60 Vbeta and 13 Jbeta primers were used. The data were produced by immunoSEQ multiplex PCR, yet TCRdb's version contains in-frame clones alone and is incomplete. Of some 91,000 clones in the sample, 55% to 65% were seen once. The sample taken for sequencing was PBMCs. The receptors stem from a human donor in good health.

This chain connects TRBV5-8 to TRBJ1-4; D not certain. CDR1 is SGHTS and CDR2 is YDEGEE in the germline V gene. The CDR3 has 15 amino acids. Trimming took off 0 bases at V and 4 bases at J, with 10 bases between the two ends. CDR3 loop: CASSLGANFNEKLFF. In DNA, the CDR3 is TGTGCCAGCAGCTTGGGGGCCAACTTTAATGAAAAACTGTTTTTT.

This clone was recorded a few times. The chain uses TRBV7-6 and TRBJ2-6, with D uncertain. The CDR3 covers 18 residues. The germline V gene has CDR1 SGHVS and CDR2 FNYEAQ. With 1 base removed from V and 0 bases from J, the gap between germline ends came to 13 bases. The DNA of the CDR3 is TGTGCCAGCAGCTTAGGTCGTGGGCGAGACTCTGGGGCCAACGTCCTGACTTTC. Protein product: CASSLGRGRDSGANVLTF.

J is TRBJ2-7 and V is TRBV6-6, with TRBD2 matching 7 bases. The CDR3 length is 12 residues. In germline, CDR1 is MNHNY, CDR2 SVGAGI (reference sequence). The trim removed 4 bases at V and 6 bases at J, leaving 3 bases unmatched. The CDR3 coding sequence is TGTGCCAGCAGTTCTAGCGGACTCGAGCAGTACTTC. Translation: CASSSSGLEQYF.

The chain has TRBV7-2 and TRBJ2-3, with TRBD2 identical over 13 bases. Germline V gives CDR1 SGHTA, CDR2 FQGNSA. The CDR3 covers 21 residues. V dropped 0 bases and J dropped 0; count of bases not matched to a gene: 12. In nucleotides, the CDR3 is TGTGCCAGCAGCTTAGCTCTGCGGACTAGCGGGGGCCTTCCTAGCACAGATACGCAGTATTTT. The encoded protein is CASSLALRTSGGLPSTDTQYF.

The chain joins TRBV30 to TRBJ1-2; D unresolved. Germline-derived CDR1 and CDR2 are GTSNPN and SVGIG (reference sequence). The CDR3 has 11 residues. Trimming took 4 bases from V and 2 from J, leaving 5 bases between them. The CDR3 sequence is CAWTENYGYTF. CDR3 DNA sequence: TGTGCCTGGACGGAGAACTATGGCTACACCTTC.